This TCR beta chain originates from a study of cytomegalovirus exposure and HLA in healthy donors. Study findings and constraints: Cytomegalovirus status was reportedly diagnosed by the classifier with high specificity and sensitivity.

13 Jbeta primers and 60 Vbeta primers were used for the PCR. Only in-frame clones appear in the TCRdb table, and some are missing; sequencing was by immunoSEQ multiplex PCR. Here the sample spans 130,000 or so clones, over 60% being singletons. V was pared by 4 bases and J by 0 bases, with 7 bases between. The length of the CDR3 is 14 residues. Germline values: CDR1 MDHEN, CDR2 SYDVKM. Regarding this clone: Its antigen is not identified.

V usage is TRBV28 and J usage is TRBJ1-3; D is undetermined. Sequencing was carried out using PBMCs. The sequence was obtained from a female donor in good health and CMV-seropositive. This CDR3 reads CASSSSISGNTIYF. CDR3 sequence (DNA): TGTGCCAGCAGTTCATCAATCTCTGGAAACACCATATATTTT.